A selection of T cell receptor beta chains follows, all from one sample in a study of lymphopenia after photon versus proton radiotherapy. The assay was immunoSEQ multiplex PCR, and TCRdb's table has in-frame clones only and misses some. The sample has thousands of clones; roughly nine tenths are singletons. Sequencing was performed on peripheral blood, taken from a patient treated with photon-based radiotherapy. All receptors come from a woman aged 70-85 years with pancreatic cancer. The CDR3 runs from the conserved cysteine through the conserved F or W. Fields, in order: CDR3 length, J gene, V gene, D gene, CDR3 protein, CDR3 DNA. The D gene is left open where the match is weak.

CDR3 length: 15; J gene: TRBJ1-2; V gene: TRBV6-1; D gene: NA; CDR3 protein: CASSEAGNLGYGYTF; CDR3 DNA: TGTGCCAGCAGTGAAGCGGGCAACTTGGGCTATGGCTACACCTTC
CDR3 length: 15; J gene: TRBJ2-3; V gene: TRBV29-1; D gene: NA; CDR3 protein: CSVEDGLWYTDTQYF; CDR3 DNA: TGCAGCGTTGAAGATGGTCTATGGTACACAGATACGCAGTATTTT
CDR3 length: 17; J gene: TRBJ2-1; V gene: TRBV7-2; D gene: NA; CDR3 protein: CASSLEVPGSRYNEQFF; CDR3 DNA: TGTGCCAGCAGCTTAGAGGTCCCGGGAAGTCGGTACAATGAGCAGTTCTTC
CDR3 length: 13; J gene: TRBJ2-7; V gene: TRBV7-9; D gene: NA; CDR3 protein: CASSATGTYEQYF; CDR3 DNA: TGTGCCAGCAGCGCGACAGGAACCTACGAGCAGTACTTC
CDR3 length: 15; J gene: TRBJ1-3; V gene: TRBV29-1; D gene: NA; CDR3 protein: CSVGWGHGSGNTIYF; CDR3 DNA: TGCAGCGTTGGCTGGGGACATGGTTCTGGAAACACCATATATTTT
CDR3 length: 16; J gene: TRBJ2-5; V gene: TRBV5-1; D gene: NA; CDR3 protein: CASSWTLDRRGETQYF; CDR3 DNA: TGCGCCAGCAGCTGGACACTAGATCGAAGAGGTGAGACCCAGTACTTC
CDR3 length: 18; J gene: TRBJ1-2; V gene: TRBV7-8; D gene: TRBD1; CDR3 protein: CASSAGTGVGRNFLGYTF; CDR3 DNA: TGTGCCAGCAGCGCAGGGACAGGGGTAGGACGGAACTTCCTTGGCTACACCTTC
CDR3 length: 16; J gene: TRBJ1-5; V gene: TRBV28; D gene: TRBD1; CDR3 protein: CASSWDKTRGNQPQHF; CDR3 DNA: TGTGCCAGCAGTTGGGATAAAACCAGGGGGAATCAGCCCCAGCATTTT
CDR3 length: 15; J gene: TRBJ2-5; V gene: TRBV6-5; D gene: TRBD2; CDR3 protein: CASSSLAGNQETQYF; CDR3 DNA: TGTGCCAGCAGTTCTCTAGCGGGGAACCAAGAGACCCAGTACTTC
CDR3 length: 18; J gene: TRBJ1-3; V gene: TRBV19; D gene: TRBD1; CDR3 protein: CASSDTWTGGPSGNTIYF; CDR3 DNA: TGTGCCAGTAGTGACACCTGGACAGGGGGCCCCTCTGGAAACACCATATATTTT
CDR3 length: 14; J gene: TRBJ1-1; V gene: TRBV7-9; D gene: TRBD1; CDR3 protein: CASRLTGAATEAFF; CDR3 DNA: TGTGCCAGCAGATTAACAGGGGCGGCCACTGAAGCTTTCTTT
CDR3 length: 15; J gene: TRBJ2-7; V gene: TRBV5-1; D gene: NA; CDR3 protein: CASSLGPISSYEQYF; CDR3 DNA: TGCGCCAGCAGCTTGGGACCGATCAGCTCCTACGAGCAGTACTTC
CDR3 length: 16; J gene: TRBJ2-1; V gene: TRBV11-1; D gene: NA; CDR3 protein: CASSLDRGSSYNEQFF; CDR3 DNA: TGTGCCAGCAGCTTAGACCGGGGGTCCTCCTACAATGAGCAGTTCTTC
CDR3 length: 13; J gene: TRBJ2-3; V gene: TRBV19; D gene: NA; CDR3 protein: CASSGGLQDTQYF; CDR3 DNA: TGTGCCAGTAGCGGCGGGTTGCAAGATACGCAGTATTTT
CDR3 length: 12; J gene: TRBJ2-2; V gene: TRBV15; D gene: NA; CDR3 protein: CATGTNTGELFF; CDR3 DNA: TGTGCCACCGGAACCAACACCGGGGAGCTGTTTTTT
CDR3 length: 15; J gene: TRBJ2-7; V gene: TRBV6-5; D gene: TRBD2; CDR3 protein: CASSYWREGRKQQYF; CDR3 DNA: TGTGCCAGCAGTTACTGGCGGGAGGGCCGGAAGCAGCAGTACTTC
CDR3 length: 11; J gene: TRBJ1-3; V gene: TRBV19; D gene: NA; CDR3 protein: CASTAANTIYF; CDR3 DNA: TGTGCCAGTACAGCAGCGAACACCATATATTTT
CDR3 length: 17; J gene: TRBJ1-6; V gene: TRBV27; D gene: TRBD1; CDR3 protein: CASSFRQGGSYNSPLHF; CDR3 DNA: TGTGCCAGCAGTTTTAGACAGGGAGGCTCCTATAATTCACCCCTCCACTTT
CDR3 length: 12; J gene: TRBJ2-2; V gene: TRBV19; D gene: NA; CDR3 protein: CASDFNTGELFF; CDR3 DNA: TGTGCCAGTGACTTCAACACCGGGGAGCTGTTTTTT
CDR3 length: 16; J gene: TRBJ2-7; V gene: TRBV23-1; D gene: TRBD1; CDR3 protein: CASSHAPSRGPYEQYF; CDR3 DNA: TGCGCCAGCAGTCATGCACCGAGCAGGGGGCCGTACGAGCAGTACTTC
CDR3 length: 15; J gene: TRBJ2-5; V gene: TRBV6-1; D gene: TRBD2; CDR3 protein: CASSESSGRAETQYF; CDR3 DNA: TGTGCCAGCAGTGAATCTAGCGGGAGGGCAGAGACCCAGTACTTC
CDR3 length: 16; J gene: TRBJ1-1; V gene: TRBV15; D gene: NA; CDR3 protein: CATSRDLRNRDTEAFF; CDR3 DNA: TGTGCCACCAGCAGAGATTTGAGGAACAGGGACACTGAAGCTTTCTTT
CDR3 length: 14; J gene: TRBJ1-5; V gene: TRBV27; D gene: NA; CDR3 protein: CASSDEPSNQPQHF; CDR3 DNA: TGTGCCAGCAGTGACGAACCCAGCAATCAGCCCCAGCATTTT